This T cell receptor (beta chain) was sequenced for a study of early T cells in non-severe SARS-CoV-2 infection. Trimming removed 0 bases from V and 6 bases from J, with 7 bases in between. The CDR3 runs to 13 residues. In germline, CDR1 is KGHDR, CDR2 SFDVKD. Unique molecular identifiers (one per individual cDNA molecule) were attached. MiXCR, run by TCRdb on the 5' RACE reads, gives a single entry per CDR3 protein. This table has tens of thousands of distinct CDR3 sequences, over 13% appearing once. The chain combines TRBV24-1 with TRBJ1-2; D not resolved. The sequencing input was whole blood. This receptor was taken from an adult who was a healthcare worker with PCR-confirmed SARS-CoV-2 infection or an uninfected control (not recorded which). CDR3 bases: TGTGCCACCAGTGATTTGGCTCTTCATGGCTACACCTTC. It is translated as CATSDLALHGYTF.